This entry features one TCR beta chain sequence. This clonotype was detected ten times or more. Its cognate antigen has yet to be identified. Base quality data are lacking; no much larger clone is found one base away. The record originates from a study of T-cell reconstitution after alpha-beta-depleted transplantation in children (dated by TCRdb to the mid-2010s). Study-wide context: Using TCR repertoire profiling, the study quantitatively followed how T-cell immune reconstitution unfolded in children after TCRalphabeta/CD19-depleted allogeneic hematopoietic cell transplantation.

The CDR3 contains 14 residues, cysteine and phenylalanine counted. Left in the record is the CDR3 DNA by itself, 42 bases read in frame from the first base. V lost 8 bases and J lost 4 bases; the stretch between them is 18 bases long. General study outcomes and caveats: About two months after transplant, the apparently early recovery of alphabetaT-cell counts reportedly depended on just several hundred clones that had expanded rapidly and came from non-depleted graft cells. In some patients, the high TCRbeta diversity seen at day 60 was put down to recipient T cells and intrathymic progenitors that had survived conditioning. The frequencies of hyperexpanded clones fell over the following months, and after one year, T-cell counts and TCRbeta diversity were mostly attributed to newly produced T cells.

What this sample's treatment or condition label stands for: allogeneic hematopoietic cell transplantation with graft depleted of TCRalphabeta T cells and CD19 B cells. The children who served as transplant recipients had been given grafts of TCRalphabeta/CD19-depleted allogeneic hematopoietic cells. Library preparation used PCR. These reads were obtained on an Illumina HiSeq 2500. To normalize quantification of the TCRbeta repertoire, the TCR libraries were built with molecular barcoding that relied on unique molecular identifiers. TCRdb handled the public reads itself, with Q25 trimming in fastp and clone calling in MiXCR, and kept productive beta chains. One record per CDR3 amino acid sequence lists the most common genes and DNA. The sample records hundreds of thousands of distinct CDR3 sequences, around 12% of which are singletons. Of the sample, around 0.76% is held by the ten largest clones.

This specimen was PBMCs, taken before TCRalphabeta/CD19-depleted stem cell transplant. Rearrangement joined TRBV12-3 or TRBV12-4 to TRBJ2-7; TRBD2 is possibly the D segment (6 matching bases). The sequence came from a girl aged 2 to 10 with congenital amegakaryocytic thrombocytopenia, due to receive a stem cell transplant. The nucleotides are TGTGCCAGCCCCCCCCAAGCTCGGGGGTACGAGCAGTACTTC. Its coded protein is CASPPQARGYEQYF.